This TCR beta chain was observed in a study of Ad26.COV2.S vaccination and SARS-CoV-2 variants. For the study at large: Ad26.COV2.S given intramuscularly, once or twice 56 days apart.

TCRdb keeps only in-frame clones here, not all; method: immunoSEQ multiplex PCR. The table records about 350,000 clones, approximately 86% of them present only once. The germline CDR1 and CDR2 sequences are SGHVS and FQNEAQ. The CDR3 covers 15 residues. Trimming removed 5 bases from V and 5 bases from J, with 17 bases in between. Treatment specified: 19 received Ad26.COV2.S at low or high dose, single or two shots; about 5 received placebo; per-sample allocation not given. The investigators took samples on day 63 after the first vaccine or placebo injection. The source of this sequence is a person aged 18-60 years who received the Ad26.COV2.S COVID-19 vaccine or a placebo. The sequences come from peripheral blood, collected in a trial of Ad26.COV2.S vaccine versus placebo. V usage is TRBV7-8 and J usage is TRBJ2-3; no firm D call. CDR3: CASSPRLNLGDTQYF. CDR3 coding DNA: TGTGCCAGCAGCCCGAGGCTCAATTTAGGAGATACGCAGTATTTT.